The following is a T cell receptor (beta chain) sequence with its context. The data were taken from a study of blood T cell repertoires in COVID-19. V shed 4 bases, J shed 2 bases, and the junction held 2 bases outside the gene matches. Looked up from germline, CDR1 is SGHRS and CDR2 is YFSETQ. The CDR3 has 13 residues. In the authors' methods: Amplification from reference gene primers served as the basis for estimated nucleated cell counts. Profiling relied on immunoSEQ multiplex PCR, and the TCRdb table lists in-frame clones only, not all of them. Clonal size and the V and J genes are those of that table, whereas D and trimming came from the DNA. This table has around 80,000 clones, 80% to 90% appearing once.

The receptor's source is a woman older than 75 with active or convalescent COVID-19. Input material: peripheral blood. This sequence joins TRBV5-1 and TRBJ1-2; 7 bases match TRBD1. The CDR3 sequence is CASSEQGNYGYTF. CDR3 nucleotide sequence: TGCGCCAGCAGCGAACAGGGGAACTATGGCTACACCTTC.